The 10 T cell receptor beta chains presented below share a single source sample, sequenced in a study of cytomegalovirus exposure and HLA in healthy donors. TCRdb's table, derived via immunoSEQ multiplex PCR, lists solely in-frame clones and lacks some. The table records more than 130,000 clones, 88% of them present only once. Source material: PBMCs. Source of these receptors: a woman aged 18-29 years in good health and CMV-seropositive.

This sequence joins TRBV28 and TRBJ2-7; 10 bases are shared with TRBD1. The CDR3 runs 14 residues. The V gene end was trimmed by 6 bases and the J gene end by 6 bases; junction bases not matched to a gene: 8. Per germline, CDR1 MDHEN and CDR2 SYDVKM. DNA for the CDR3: TGTGCCAGCAGCCTGACAGGGGGCCGGGGCGAGCAGTACTTC. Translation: CASSLTGGRGEQYF.

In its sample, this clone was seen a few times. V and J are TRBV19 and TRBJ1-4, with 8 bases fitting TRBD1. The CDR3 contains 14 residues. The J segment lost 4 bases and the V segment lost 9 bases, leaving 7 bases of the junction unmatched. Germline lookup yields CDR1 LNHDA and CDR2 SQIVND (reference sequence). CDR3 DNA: TGTGCCAGCCGGACAGGGATCGTTAATGAAAAACTGTTTTTT. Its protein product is CASRTGIVNEKLFF.

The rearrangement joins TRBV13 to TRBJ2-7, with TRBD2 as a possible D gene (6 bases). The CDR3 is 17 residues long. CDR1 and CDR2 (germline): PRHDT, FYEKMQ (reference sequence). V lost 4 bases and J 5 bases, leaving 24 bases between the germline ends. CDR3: CASSYARTAGGINEQYF. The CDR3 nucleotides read TGTGCCAGCAGCTACGCCCGGACGGCTGGGGGGATCAACGAGCAGTACTTC.

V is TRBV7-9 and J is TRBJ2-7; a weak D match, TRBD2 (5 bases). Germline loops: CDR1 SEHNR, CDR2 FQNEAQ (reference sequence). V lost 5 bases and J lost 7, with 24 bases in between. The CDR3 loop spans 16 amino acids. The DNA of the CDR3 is TGTGCCAGCAGCCCTAGTCAGGCCGGGTGGGAGAGAGAGCAGTACTTC. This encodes CASSPSQAGWEREQYF.

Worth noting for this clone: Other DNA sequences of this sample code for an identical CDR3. The CDR3 region has the DNA TGCGCCAGCAGCTCCACAGGGGGCGCTGGGGCCAACGTCCTGACTTTC. This encodes CASSSTGGAGANVLTF. This sequence joins TRBV5-1 and TRBJ2-6; 9 nucleotides align to TRBD1. This CDR3 comprises 16 residues. The germline CDR1 and CDR2 sequences are SGHRS and YFSETQ. V lost 3 bases, J lost 2 bases, and 3 bases stayed unmatched.

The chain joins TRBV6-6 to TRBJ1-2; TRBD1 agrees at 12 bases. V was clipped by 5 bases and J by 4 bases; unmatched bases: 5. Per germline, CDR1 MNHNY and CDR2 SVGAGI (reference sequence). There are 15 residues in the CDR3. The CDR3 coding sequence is TGTGCCAGCAGTCGGGAGGGACAGGGGGCCTATGGCTACACCTTC. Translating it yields CASSREGQGAYGYTF.

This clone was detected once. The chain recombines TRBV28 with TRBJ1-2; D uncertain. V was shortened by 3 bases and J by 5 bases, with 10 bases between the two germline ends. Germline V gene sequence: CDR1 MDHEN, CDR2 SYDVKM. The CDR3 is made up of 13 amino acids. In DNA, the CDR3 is TGTGCCAGCAGTTTCGCCTTAGTATATGGCTACACCTTC. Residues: CASSFALVYGYTF.

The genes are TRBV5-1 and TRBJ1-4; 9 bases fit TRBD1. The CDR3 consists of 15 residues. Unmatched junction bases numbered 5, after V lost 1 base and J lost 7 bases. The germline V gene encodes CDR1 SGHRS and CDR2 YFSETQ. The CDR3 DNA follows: TGCGCCAGCAGCTTGAGGGGACAGGGTTTTGAAAAACTGTTTTTT. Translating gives CASSLRGQGFEKLFF.

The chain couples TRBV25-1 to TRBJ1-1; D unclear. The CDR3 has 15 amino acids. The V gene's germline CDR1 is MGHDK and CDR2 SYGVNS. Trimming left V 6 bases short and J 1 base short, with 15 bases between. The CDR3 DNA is TGTGCCAGCAGAAAACTTAGGGAGCGGAACACTGAAGCTTTCTTT. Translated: CASRKLRERNTEAFF.

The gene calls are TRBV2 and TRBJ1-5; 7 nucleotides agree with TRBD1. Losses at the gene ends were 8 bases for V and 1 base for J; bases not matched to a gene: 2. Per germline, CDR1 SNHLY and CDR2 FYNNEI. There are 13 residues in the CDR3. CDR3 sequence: CASGGQSNQPQHF. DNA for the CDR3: TGTGCCAGCGGGGGACAGAGCAATCAGCCCCAGCATTTT. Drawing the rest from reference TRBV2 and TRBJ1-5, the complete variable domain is EPEVTQTPSHQVTQMGQEVILRCVPISNHLYFYWYRQILGQKVEFLVSFYNNEISEKSEIFDDQFSVERPDGSNFTLKIRSTKLEDSAMYFCASGGQSNQPQHFGDGTRLSIL.